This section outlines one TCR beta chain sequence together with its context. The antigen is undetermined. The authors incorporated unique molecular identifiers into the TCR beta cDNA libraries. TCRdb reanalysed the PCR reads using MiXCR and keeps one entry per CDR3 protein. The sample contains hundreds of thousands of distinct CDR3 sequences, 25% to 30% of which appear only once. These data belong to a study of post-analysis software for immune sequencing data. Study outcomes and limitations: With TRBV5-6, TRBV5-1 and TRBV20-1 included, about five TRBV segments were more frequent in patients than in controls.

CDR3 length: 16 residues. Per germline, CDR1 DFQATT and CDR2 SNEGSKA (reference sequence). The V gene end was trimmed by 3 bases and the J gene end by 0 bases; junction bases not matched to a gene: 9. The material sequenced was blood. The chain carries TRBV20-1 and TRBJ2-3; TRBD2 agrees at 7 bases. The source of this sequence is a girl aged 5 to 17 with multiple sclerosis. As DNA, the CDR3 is TGCAGTGCTAGGAACTTCGGGACTACTAGCACAGATACGCAGTATTTT. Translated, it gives CSARNFGTTSTDTQYF.